The 27 T cell receptor beta chains reported below all come from one sample, sequenced in a study of T cell clonality in common variable immunodeficiency. Study-level findings and limits: In common variable immunodeficiency, TCR beta chains reportedly carried fewer deletions and N-nucleotide insertions.

Measured with immunoSEQ multiplex PCR; TCRdb has only the in-frame clones, and not every one. The specimen gives roughly 39,000 clones without singletons; the ten biggest hold approximately 5.5%. No cognate antigen is known for these TCRs. Sequencing used peripheral blood mononuclear cells. Receptor source: a human donor with common variable immunodeficiency.

About this clone: Sequencing ends 3 residues short of the CDR3 end; the germline J gene provides the rest. This chain joins TRBV5-1 and TRBJ2-5; maybe TRBD2 (7 bases). The CDR3 spans 16 residues. Germline CDR1 and CDR2: SGHRS and YFSETQ. V lost 4 bases and J lost 7, with 23 bases in between. CDR3 protein: CASSLLLAAEGGTQYF. Partial CDR3 DNA: TGCGCCAGCAGCCTACTCCTAGCGGCCGAGGGGGGGACC.

Notes on this clone: The CDR3 goes on 3 residues after the read ends, and that part is filled in from the germline J gene. V gene TRBV5-1 combines with J gene TRBJ2-7; TRBD2 matches at 8 bases. The CDR3 length is 18 residues. Germline values: CDR1 SGHRS, CDR2 YFSETQ. Trimming took 4 bases from V and 2 from J; bases not matched to a gene: 17. CDR3 amino acids: CASSPGDSGVIEAYEQYF. The sequenced part of the CDR3 DNA is TGCGCCAGCAGCCCCGGGGATAGCGGGGTTATCGAAGCCTACGAG.

Many counts were recorded for this clone. With the read ending 3 residues before the CDR3 end, the germline J gene is used to fill in that end. V gene TRBV5-1 combines with J gene TRBJ2-3; D gene unclear. The germline V gene has CDR1 SGHRS and CDR2 YFSETQ. The CDR3 is 16 residues long. V was cut by 0 bases and J by 0 bases, with 11 bases left in between. The CDR3 spells CASSLDAVTSTDTQYF. The part of the CDR3 DNA that was read is TGCGCCAGCAGCTTGGATGCGGTCACTAGCACAGATACG.

This clone was detected ten times or more. The CDR3 end lies 3 residues beyond the end of the read and is filled in from the germline J gene. The chain has TRBV20-1 and TRBJ2-1; a possible D gene is TRBD1 (6 bases). The CDR3 extends over 16 amino acids. Trimming took 1 base from V and 0 from J, leaving 13 bases between them. Germline values: CDR1 DFQATT, CDR2 SNEGSKA (reference sequence). CDR3 protein: CSARAVGGRSYNEQFF. The part of the CDR3 DNA that was read is TGCAGTGCTAGAGCCGTAGGGGGACGCTCCTACAATGAG.

A few counts support this clone. The read stops 3 residues short of the end of the CDR3; the missing end is completed from the germline J gene. This rearrangement joins TRBV11-2 to TRBJ1-4; 12 bases agree with TRBD1. V shed 5 bases and J 8 bases; nucleotides not matched to a gene: 6. Germline V gives CDR1 SGHAT, CDR2 FQNNGV. The CDR3 consists of 15 residues. The sequenced CDR3 bases are TGTGCCAGCAGCCCAGCCGGGACAGGGGGCGAAAAA. The encoded protein is CASSPAGTGGEK. The full CDR3 sequence reads CASSPAGTGGEKLFF.

This clone was counted ten times or more. The read falls 3 residues short of the CDR3 end, and the missing part is taken from the germline J gene. The chain joins TRBV29-1 to TRBJ2-3; D is unresolved. The CDR3 contains 11 residues. Trimming took off 5 bases at V and 1 base at J, with 4 bases between the two ends. Germline V gene sequence: CDR1 SQVTM, CDR2 ANQGSEA. CDR3 DNA (partial): TGCAGCGTTCGGGGCACAGATACG. Translation: CSVRGTDT. The entire CDR3 reads CSVRGTDTQYF.

This clone was counted many times. The read ends 3 residues before the CDR3 terminus; that terminus is restored from the germline J gene. V is TRBV7-8 and J is TRBJ2-7, with D maybe TRBD2 (5 bases). The length of the CDR3 is 12 residues. Germline lookup yields CDR1 SGHVS and CDR2 FQNEAQ. The germline V and J ends were trimmed by 5 bases and 3 bases, with 8 bases remaining between them. CDR3 DNA (partial): TGTGCCAGCAGCCCAGCGGTCTACGAG. Translating it yields CASSPAVYE. The full CDR3 is CASSPAVYEQYF.

About this clone itself: The read finishes 3 residues shy of the CDR3 end, and the germline J gene is used to complete it. V is TRBV7-3 and J is TRBJ2-3; a weak D match, TRBD2 (5 bases). Germline V lookup: CDR1 SGHTA, CDR2 FQGTGA. There are 17 residues in the CDR3. V was cut by 1 base and J by 1 base, with 15 bases left in between. The CDR3 DNA, read in part, is TGTGCCAGCAGCTTAAGAGGGCCCGCGGGCCGCACAGATACG. Its protein is CASSLRGPAGRTDT. The full CDR3 is CASSLRGPAGRTDTQYF.

On this clone itself: The CDR3 is cut off 3 residues early in the read; its end comes from the germline J gene. The rearrangement uses TRBV2 and TRBJ2-6, with TRBD1 as a possible D gene (6 bases). Germline CDR1 reads SNHLY; CDR2 reads FYNNEI. V was pared by 9 bases and J by 0 bases, with 12 bases between. There are 15 residues in the CDR3. CDR3 amino acids: CARGAVGSGANVLTF. The covered CDR3 bases are TGTGCCAGGGGGGCCGTTGGCTCTGGGGCCAACGTC.

This clone was seen a few times. The CDR3 end lies 3 residues beyond the end of the read and is filled in from the germline J gene. The V gene is TRBV19, the J gene TRBJ2-3, with 7 bases that match TRBD1. CDR1 and CDR2 from the germline V gene are LNHDA and SQIVND (reference sequence). V dropped 7 bases and J dropped 1; count of bases not matched to a gene: 5. CDR3 size: 14 residues. CDR3 sequence: CASNAGTGTDTQYF. CDR3 DNA, as far as it was read: TGTGCCAGTAACGCCGGGACAGGCACAGATACG.

This clone was seen more than once but under ten times. The read is 3 residues too short to cover the CDR3 end, so that end is filled in from the germline J gene. The V and J genes are TRBV30 and TRBJ1-4, with no clear D. CDR3 length: 10 residues. Germline V gives CDR1 GTSNPN, CDR2 SVGIG (reference sequence). With 7 bases removed from V and 8 bases from J, the gap between germline ends came to 8 bases. The CDR3 is CALAVEKLFF. The CDR3 bases that were read are TGTGCCTTGGCGGTGGAAAAA.

On this clone itself: The sequence runs out 3 residues before the end of the CDR3; the remainder is reconstructed from the germline J gene. The rearrangement uses TRBV18 and TRBJ1-1; possibly TRBD1 for D (5 bases). The CDR3 contains 14 residues. CDR1 is KGHSH, CDR2 LQKENI, per germline. The V gene lost 2 bases and the J gene lost 0 bases, with 7 bases spanning the gap. The CDR3 loop reads CASSPSGLNTEAFF. The CDR3 bases that were read are TGTGCCAGCTCACCATCAGGGTTGAACACTGAA.

This clone was found a few times. The read ends 3 residues before the CDR3 terminus; that terminus is restored from the germline J gene. V and J are TRBV2 and TRBJ1-2, with a possible D match to TRBD1 (5 bases). V gave up 8 bases and J gave up 6 bases, with 22 bases separating them. This CDR3 is 15 amino acids long. Per the germline V gene, CDR1 is SNHLY and CDR2 is FYNNEI. The CDR3 loop reads CASVQLTSGVNGYTF. The CDR3 DNA, read in part, is TGTGCCAGCGTACAACTAACGTCGGGGGTGAATGGC.

This clone was recorded at least ten times. The read gets to within 3 residues of the CDR3 end, and the germline J gene fills in the rest. The chain joins TRBV9 to TRBJ2-1; perhaps TRBD2 as D (6 bases). The germline CDR1 and CDR2 sequences are SGDLS and YYNGEE. The CDR3 extends over 17 amino acids. Trimming shortened V by 4 bases and J by 1 base, and 18 bases separated the two germline ends. The DNA read from the CDR3 is TGTGCCAGCAGCCCCGGGGCTAGCGTGAGGTCCTACAATGAG. It codes for CASSPGASVRSYNE. The CDR3 in full is CASSPGASVRSYNEQFF.

This clone was detected a few times. The observed sequence ends 3 residues before the CDR3 terminus, with the missing tail filled in from the germline J gene. The chain combines TRBV7-2 with TRBJ1-5; no firm D call. Germline CDR1 reads SGHTA; CDR2 reads FQGNSA. CDR3 length: 13 residues. V lost 1 base and J lost 5, with 6 bases in between. The DNA read from the CDR3 is TGTGCCAGCAGCTTAGAGAGGGATCAGCCC. Encoded protein: CASSLERDQP. The complete CDR3 reads CASSLERDQPQHF.

This clone has ten or more counts. Read data end 3 residues before the CDR3 end; the end is taken from the germline J gene. This chain connects TRBV18 to TRBJ2-3; 7 bases are a match to TRBD2. CDR3 length: 17 residues. With V trimmed by 5 bases and J by 1 base, 12 bases remained unmatched. Germline-derived CDR1 and CDR2 are KGHSH and LQKENI. The CDR3 spells CASSGASGSPGTDTQYF. The CDR3 DNA, read in part, is TGTGCCAGCTCAGGAGCTAGCGGTTCACCAGGCACAGATACG.

Concerning this clone itself: The CDR3 end is not reached by the read, which stops 3 residues before it; the germline J gene fills it in. The gene calls are TRBV7-9 and TRBJ2-7, with 7 bases fitting TRBD2. With 5 bases clipped from V and 6 bases from J, the junction kept 7 bases outside the gene matches. The germline CDR1 and CDR2 sequences are SEHNR and FQNEAQ (reference sequence). The length of the CDR3 is 13 residues. The chain's CDR3 is CASSVGWGGEQYF. The covered CDR3 bases are TGTGCCAGCAGCGTCGGATGGGGGGGCGAG. Based on the CDR3 plus reference TRBV7-9 and TRBJ2-7, the full variable domain is DTGVSQNPRHKITKRGQNVTFRCDPISEHNRLYWYRQTLGQGPEFLTYFQNEAQLEKSRLLSDRFSAERPKGSFSTLEIQRTEQGDSAMYLCASSVGWGGEQYFGPGTRLTVT.

The sequenced CDR3 bases are TGTGCCTGGGCGTACAGGGCGGGACAGCCC. Amino acids: CAWAYRAGQP. The full CDR3 protein reads CAWAYRAGQPQHF. The rearrangement uses TRBV30 and TRBJ1-5; a possible D gene is TRBD1 (6 bases). The DNA ends 3 residues before the CDR3 does, and the rest of the CDR3 is filled in from the germline J gene. Germline V gene sequence: CDR1 GTSNPN, CDR2 SVGIG (reference sequence). V lost 5 bases, J lost 7 bases, and 15 bases lay in between. This CDR3 has 13 residues.

In this sample, this clone turned up a few times. The CDR3 end falls 3 residues outside the read, so it is completed with the germline J gene. The chain carries TRBV6-2 or TRBV6-3 and TRBJ2-5; 10 bases fit TRBD2. The CDR3 spans 16 residues. J was trimmed by 3 bases and V by 6 bases; bases with no gene match: 10. Germline V gene lookup returns CDR1 MNHEY and CDR2 SVGEGT. The CDR3 region is CASSKGPGLAEETQYF. Partial CDR3 DNA: TGTGCCAGCAGCAAGGGACCCGGACTAGCGGAAGAGACC.

In its sample, this clone was seen a few times. The CDR3 goes on 3 residues after the read ends, and that part is filled in from the germline J gene. V is TRBV2 and J is TRBJ2-7; TRBD1 might be the D (6 bases). V was cut by 3 bases and J by 6 bases, with 15 bases left in between. The CDR3 consists of 14 residues. Germline values: CDR1 SNHLY, CDR2 FYNNEI. CDR3 loop: CASSDIQGRREQYF. The covered CDR3 bases are TGTGCCAGCAGTGACATACAGGGTAGACGCGAG.

This clone was detected many times. The sequence runs out 3 residues before the end of the CDR3; the remainder is reconstructed from the germline J gene. The chain couples TRBV20-1 to TRBJ1-5, with D hard to call. The ends were cut back, 3 bases at V and 6 bases at J, with 15 bases in the middle. This CDR3 has 14 residues. Germline V gives CDR1 DFQATT, CDR2 SNEGSKA (reference sequence). The CDR3 DNA, read in part, is TGCAGTGCTAGTGCCCCTCGACATGGTCAGCCC. Encoded protein: CSASAPRHGQP. The whole CDR3 reads CSASAPRHGQPQHF.

This clone was observed a handful of times. The CDR3 here is CAWSRTGYEKLFF. The covered CDR3 bases are TGTGCCTGGTCCAGGACAGGGTATGAAAAA. This chain joins TRBV30 and TRBJ1-4; 8 bases match TRBD1. The read halts 3 residues ahead of the CDR3 end, with the missing end drawn from the germline J gene. CDR1 and CDR2 (germline): GTSNPN, SVGIG (reference sequence). CDR3 length equals 13 residues. V gave up 5 bases and J gave up 6 bases; unmatched junction bases: 5.

This clone was recorded at least ten times. From the germline J gene comes the end of the CDR3, since the read stops 3 residues before it. This chain uses TRBV30 with TRBJ1-4; D is perhaps TRBD1 (6 bases). The CDR3 runs to 11 residues. Looked up from germline, CDR1 is GTSNPN and CDR2 is SVGIG (reference sequence). The CDR3 sequence: CAWSYDRRLFF. CDR3 bases read: TGTGCCTGGAGTTATGACAGGAGA.

On this clone: The read finishes 3 residues shy of the CDR3 end, and the germline J gene is used to complete it. This chain links TRBV30 with TRBJ1-5; tentatively, D is TRBD1 (5 bases). V was clipped by 0 bases and J by 7 bases, with 10 bases between them. The CDR3 extends over 13 amino acids. In germline, CDR1 is GTSNPN, CDR2 SVGIG (reference sequence). Incomplete CDR3 DNA: TGTGCCTGGAGTGTTGCGGGGGGGCAGCCC. Translating gives CAWSVAGGQP. The full CDR3 protein is CAWSVAGGQPQHF.

This clone was detected a few times. The CDR3 end lies 3 residues beyond the end of the read and is filled in from the germline J gene. The chain uses TRBV19 and TRBJ1-2, with 7 bases that match TRBD1. Germline CDR1 LNHDA, CDR2 SQIVND (reference sequence). The CDR3 runs to 13 residues. J was trimmed by 5 bases and V by 4 bases; bases with no gene match: 4. The part of the CDR3 DNA that was read is TGTGCCAGTAGTAGGGACAGATTATATGGC. It encodes CASSRDRLYG. The entire CDR3 reads CASSRDRLYGYTF.

Notes on this clone: The CDR3 end is not reached by the read, which stops 3 residues before it; the germline J gene fills it in. The V and J genes are TRBV18 and TRBJ2-7; tentatively, D is TRBD2 (6 bases). Germline V CDR1 and CDR2: KGHSH, LQKENI. V lost 2 bases and J 5 bases, leaving 19 bases between the germline ends. The CDR3 contains 16 residues. The part of the CDR3 DNA that was read is TGTGCCAGCTCACCAGCGGGGTTCAGAAATCTCAACGAG. Amino acids: CASSPAGFRNLNE. The complete CDR3 reads CASSPAGFRNLNEQYF.

Many counts were recorded for this clone. The CDR3 end is not reached by the read, which stops 3 residues before it; the germline J gene fills it in. This chain connects TRBV30 to TRBJ2-5, with 10 positions matching TRBD2. CDR1 is GTSNPN, CDR2 SVGIG, per germline (reference sequence). V shed 0 bases, J shed 5 bases, and the junction held 6 bases outside the gene matches. The CDR3 is 15 amino acids. The part of the CDR3 DNA that was read is TGTGCCTGGAGTGTACGAGCGGGGGGGAAGGAGACC. Amino acids: CAWSVRAGGKET. The complete CDR3 sequence is CAWSVRAGGKETQYF.